The table lists the clone carrying this T cell receptor (beta chain) with a count of one. The sample contains more than one DNA sequence encoding this CDR3. The sample originates from a study of shared clonotypes between healthy human individuals. Positive CCR7 selection of CD45RO-negative cells yielded the naive CD8 cells, and terminally differentiated effector memory CD45RA+ cells were excluded. Trimming left V 3 bases short and J 4 bases short, with 10 bases between. The CDR3 totals 13 residues. The germline CDR1 and CDR2 sequences are MNHNS and SASEGT. Here immunoSEQ multiplex PCR was the method, and the copy in TCRdb shows in-frame clones only, minus some. The table has about 2 million clones, just under 95% seen once.

This clonotype originated in a man aged 18-30 years in good health. The sequenced sample consisted of naive CD8+ T cells sorted from blood. This rearrangement joins TRBV6-1 to TRBJ2-7; D is uncertain. CDR3 nucleotides: TGTGCCAGCAGTGAGGGGATCAGTTACGAGCAGTACTTC. Amino acid sequence: CASSEGISYEQYF.